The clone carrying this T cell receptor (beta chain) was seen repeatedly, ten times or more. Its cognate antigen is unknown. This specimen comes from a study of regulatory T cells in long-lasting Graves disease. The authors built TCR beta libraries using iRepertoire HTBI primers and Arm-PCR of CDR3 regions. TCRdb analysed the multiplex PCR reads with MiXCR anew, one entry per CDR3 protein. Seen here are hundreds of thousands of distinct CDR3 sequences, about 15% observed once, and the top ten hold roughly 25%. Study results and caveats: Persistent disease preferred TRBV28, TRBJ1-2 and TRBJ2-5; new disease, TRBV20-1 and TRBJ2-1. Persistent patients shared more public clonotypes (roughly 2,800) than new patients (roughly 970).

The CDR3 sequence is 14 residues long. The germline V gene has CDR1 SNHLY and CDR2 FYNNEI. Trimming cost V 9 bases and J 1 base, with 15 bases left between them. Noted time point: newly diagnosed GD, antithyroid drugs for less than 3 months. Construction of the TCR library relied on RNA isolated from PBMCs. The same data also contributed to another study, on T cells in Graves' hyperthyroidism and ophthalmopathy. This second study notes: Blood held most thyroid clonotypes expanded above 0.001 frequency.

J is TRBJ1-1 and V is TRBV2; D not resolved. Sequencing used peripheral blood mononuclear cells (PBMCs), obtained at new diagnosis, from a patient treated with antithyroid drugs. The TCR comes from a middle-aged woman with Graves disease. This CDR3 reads CASSIAGENTEAFF. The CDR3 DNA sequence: TGTGCCAGTAGTATAGCTGGGGAGAACACTGAAGCTTTCTTT. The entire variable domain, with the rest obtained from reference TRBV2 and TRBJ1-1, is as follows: EPEVTQTPSHQVTQMGQEVILRCVPISNHLYFYWYRQILGQKVEFLVSFYNNEISEKSEIFDDQFSVERPDGSNFTLKIRSTKLEDSAMYFCASSIAGENTEAFFGQGTRLTVV.